These 14 T cell receptor beta chains originate from one sample sequenced in a study of RUNX1 and TCR beta rearrangement in T-cell leukemia. Both DJ and VDJ rearrangements of TCR beta were amplicon sequenced. Via MiXCR, TCRdb re-called the PCR reads, giving one row per CDR3 protein. The sample lists 550 or so distinct CDR3 sequences; about 40% were seen once. Specimen: blood. Every receptor here comes from a female donor with T-cell acute lymphoblastic leukemia.

This clonotype was detected a few times. The chain links TRBV5-6 to TRBJ1-1; TRBD1 aligns across 7 bases. Germline V CDR1 and CDR2: SGHDT, YYEEEE. V was pared by 2 bases and J by 3 bases, with 13 bases of the junction left unmatched. This CDR3 is 17 amino acids long. CDR3: CASSFGPADRVDTEAFF. The CDR3 nucleotides are TGTGCCAGCAGCTTCGGGCCAGCCGACAGGGTGGACACTGAAGCTTTCTTT.

Judged by abundance, this clonotype is medium-sized. For the CDR3, the DNA is TGCAGTGCTAGACTCCAGGGGAAGGTGACTGAAGCTTTCTTT. Its translation is CSARLQGKVTEAFF. The rearrangement joins TRBV20-1 to TRBJ1-1; tentative D call: TRBD1 (6 bases). Trimming removed 2 bases from V and 5 bases from J, with 15 bases in between. This CDR3 spans 14 amino acids. Germline V CDR1 and CDR2: DFQATT, SNEGSKA (reference sequence).

About this clonotype: Since a much larger clone is just one base distant, this may be a read error. The rearrangement joins TRBV19 to TRBJ1-1; possible D gene TRBD1, 5 bases. This CDR3 has 17 amino acids. V dropped 5 bases and J dropped 3 bases, with 22 bases sitting between them. The germline V gene has CDR1 LNHDA and CDR2 SQIVND (reference sequence). The CDR3 is CASSRRAGFYSDTEAFF. The CDR3, as DNA: TGTGCCAGTAGTCGGCGGGCAGGGTTCTATTCTGACACTGAAGCTTTCTTT.

With regard to this clonotype: With a much larger clone just one base away, this may be a read error. V and J are TRBV12-3 or TRBV12-4 and TRBJ1-1; D not resolved. The CDR3 extends over 13 amino acids. The CDR3, as DNA: TGTGCCAGCAGTTTACTCGCGCACACTGAAGCTCTCTTT. Encoded protein: CASSLLAHTEALF.

The gene calls are TRBV11-3 and TRBJ1-1; maybe TRBD1 (6 bases). Trimming took 5 bases from V and 5 from J, leaving 24 bases between them. Germline CDR1 SGHNT, CDR2 YENEEA. The CDR3 sequence is 17 residues long. The CDR3 region is CASSIPRGGLKKTEAFF. CDR3 nucleotide sequence: TGTGCCAGCAGCATCCCCAGAGGGGGATTAAAGAAAACTGAAGCTTTCTTT.

This rearrangement joins TRBV6-2 or TRBV6-3 to TRBJ2-7; D is ambiguous. The germline V gene encodes CDR1 MNHEY and CDR2 SVGEGT. This CDR3 spans 12 amino acids. Trimming removed 5 bases from V and 0 bases from J, with 5 bases in between. DNA of the CDR3: TGTGCCAGCAGTCGATACTCCTACGAGCAGTACTTC. Protein sequence: CASSRYSYEQYF.

This chain links TRBV20-1 with TRBJ1-1, with D unclear. This CDR3 has 11 residues. Trimming took off 1 base at V and 8 bases at J, with 8 bases between the two ends. Germline loops: CDR1 DFQATT, CDR2 SNEGSKA (reference sequence). The CDR3 here is CSARAMTEAFF. The CDR3 DNA sequence: TGCAGTGCTAGAGCCATGACAGAAGCTTTCTTT.

Worth noting for this clonotype: A read error may produce the germline difference seen at one junction end. The rearrangement links TRBV10-1 to TRBJ1-2, with D unresolved. This CDR3 is 15 amino acids long. Germline CDR1 reads WNHNN; CDR2 reads SYGVQD (reference sequence). The CDR3 protein is CARSASRSPSYGYTF. CDR3 DNA sequence: TGCGCCCGCAGTGCGTCGAGGTCCCCCTCCTATGGCTACACCTTC.

This clonotype occurred many times. The V and J genes are TRBV3-1 and TRBJ1-1, with D perhaps TRBD1 (5 bases). This CDR3 has 21 amino acids. V was shortened by 0 bases and J by 1 base, with 27 bases between the two germline ends. Germline assignment: CDR1 LGHDT and CDR2 YNNKEL (reference sequence). The DNA of the CDR3 is TGTGCCAGCAGCCAAGATGGGGGGGATCCAGAGCTGGACATATGGAACACTGAAGCTTTCTTT. Protein sequence: CASSQDGGDPELDIWNTEAFF.

This clonotype was observed at least ten times. The rearrangement uses TRBV14 and TRBJ2-3; possibly TRBD1 or TRBD2 for D (5 bases each). Germline CDR1 is SGHDN and CDR2 is FVKESK. The CDR3 contains 18 residues. V was shortened by 3 bases and J by 2 bases, with 21 bases between the two germline ends. As DNA, the CDR3 is TGTGCCAGCAGCCAGAGTCCGGGACGTACGACTAACACAGATACGCAGTATTTT. It yields the protein CASSQSPGRTTNTDTQYF.

Only a few counts were recorded for this clonotype. The gene calls are TRBV20-1 and TRBJ1-2; the D is unclear. CDR1 is DFQATT, CDR2 SNEGSKA, per germline (reference sequence). With 5 bases removed from V and 8 bases from J, the gap between germline ends came to 12 bases. The CDR3 contains 11 residues. Here the CDR3 DNA reads TGCAGTGCTGACCTCGGACGGGGCTACACCTTC. Translation: CSADLGRGYTF.

The chain carries TRBV7-9 and TRBJ1-1; TRBD1 aligns across 8 bases. Looked up from germline, CDR1 is SEHNR and CDR2 is FQNEAQ (reference sequence). CDR3 length: 15 residues. V shed 5 bases, J shed 9 bases, and the junction held 14 bases outside the gene matches. The CDR3 protein is CASSLLADREIKAFF. For the CDR3, the DNA is TGTGCCAGCAGCCTCCTAGCGGACAGGGAAATTAAAGCTTTCTTT.

This clonotype has only a few counts. The chain carries TRBV5-4 and TRBJ2-2; maybe TRBD2 (5 bases). This CDR3 is 16 amino acids long. Germline V gene lookup returns CDR1 SGHNT and CDR2 YYREEE (reference sequence). V was clipped by 0 bases and J by 4 bases, with 13 bases between them. DNA of the CDR3: TGTGCCAGCAGCTTGGCCCGCGGGCGAAGCACCGGGGAGCTGTTTTTT. The encoded protein is CASSLARGRSTGELFF.

As concerns this clonotype: At one boundary the junction diverges from the germline segment, which might be a read error. CDR3 region: CASSSEPYKITTNTDMQYF. Here the CDR3 DNA reads TGTGCCAGCAGCTCCGAACCCTACAAAATTACGACTAACACAGATATGCAGTATTTT. This chain joins TRBV11-2 and TRBJ2-3; weak D call: TRBD2 (5 bases). Germline V gives CDR1 SGHAT, CDR2 FQNNGV. The CDR3 consists of 19 residues.